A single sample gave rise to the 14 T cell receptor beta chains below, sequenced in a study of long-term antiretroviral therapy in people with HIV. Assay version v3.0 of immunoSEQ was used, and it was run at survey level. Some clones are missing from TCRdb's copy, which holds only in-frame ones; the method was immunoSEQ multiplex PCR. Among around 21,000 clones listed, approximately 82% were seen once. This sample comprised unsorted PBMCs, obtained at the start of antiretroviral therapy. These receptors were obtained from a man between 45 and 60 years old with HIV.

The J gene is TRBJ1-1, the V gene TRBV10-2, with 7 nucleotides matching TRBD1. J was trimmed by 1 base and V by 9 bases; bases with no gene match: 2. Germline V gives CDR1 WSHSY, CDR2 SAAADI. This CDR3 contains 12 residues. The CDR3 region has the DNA TGCGCCAGTGGGGACAGGAACACTGAAGCTTTCTTT. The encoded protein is CASGDRNTEAFF.

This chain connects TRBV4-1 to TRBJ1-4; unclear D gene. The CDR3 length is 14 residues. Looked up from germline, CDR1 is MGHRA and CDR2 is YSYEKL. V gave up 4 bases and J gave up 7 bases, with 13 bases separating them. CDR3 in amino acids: CASSPWKLGEKLFF. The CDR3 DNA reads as TGCGCCAGCAGCCCTTGGAAGTTGGGTGAAAAACTGTTTTTT.

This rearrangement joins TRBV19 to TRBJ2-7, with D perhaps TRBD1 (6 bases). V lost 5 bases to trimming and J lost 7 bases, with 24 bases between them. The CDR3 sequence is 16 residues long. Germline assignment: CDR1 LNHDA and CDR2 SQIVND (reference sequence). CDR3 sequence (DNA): TGTGCCAGTAGTCTGGACAGCCTGGCCTCTACGCGAGAGCAGTACTTC. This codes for CASSLDSLASTREQYF.

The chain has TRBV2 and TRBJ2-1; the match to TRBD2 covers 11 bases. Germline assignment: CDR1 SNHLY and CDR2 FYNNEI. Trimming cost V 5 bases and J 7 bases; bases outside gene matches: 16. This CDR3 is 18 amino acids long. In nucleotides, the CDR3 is TGTGCCAGCAGTAAACGGAGGGCCGGGACTAGCGGAGGTAATGAGCAGTTCTTC. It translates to CASSKRRAGTSGGNEQFF.

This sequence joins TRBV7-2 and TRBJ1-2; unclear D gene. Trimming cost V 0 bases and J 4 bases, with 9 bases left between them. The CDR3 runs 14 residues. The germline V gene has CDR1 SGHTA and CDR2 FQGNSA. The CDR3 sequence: CASSLAWPSYGYTF. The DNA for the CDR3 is TGTGCCAGCAGCTTAGCGTGGCCAAGCTATGGCTACACCTTC.

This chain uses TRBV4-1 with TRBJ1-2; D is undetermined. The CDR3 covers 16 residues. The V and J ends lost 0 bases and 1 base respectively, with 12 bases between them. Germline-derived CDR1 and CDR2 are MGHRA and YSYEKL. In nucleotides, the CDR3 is TGCGCCAGCAGCCAAGAGTCGAGTACAGTTAACTATGGCTACACCTTC. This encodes CASSQESSTVNYGYTF.

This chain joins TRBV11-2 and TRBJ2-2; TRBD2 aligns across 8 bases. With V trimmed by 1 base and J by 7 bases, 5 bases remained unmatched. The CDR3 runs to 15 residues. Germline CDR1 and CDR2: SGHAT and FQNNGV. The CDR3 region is CASSLGRGAVGELFF. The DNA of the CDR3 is TGTGCCAGCAGCTTAGGGCGGGGGGCAGTCGGGGAGCTGTTTTTT.

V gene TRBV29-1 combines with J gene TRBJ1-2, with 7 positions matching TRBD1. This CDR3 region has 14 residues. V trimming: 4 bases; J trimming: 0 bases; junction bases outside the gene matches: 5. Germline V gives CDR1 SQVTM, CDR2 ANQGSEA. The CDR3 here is CSVAGQETNYGYTF. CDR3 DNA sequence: TGCAGCGTTGCAGGACAGGAAACTAACTATGGCTACACCTTC.

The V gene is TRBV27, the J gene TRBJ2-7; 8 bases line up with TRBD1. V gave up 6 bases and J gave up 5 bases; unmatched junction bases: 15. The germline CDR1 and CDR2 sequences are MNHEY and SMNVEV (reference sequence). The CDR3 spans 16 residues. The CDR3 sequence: CASSPQGAEGMDEQYF. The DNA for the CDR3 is TGTGCCAGCAGCCCCCAGGGGGCGGAGGGGATGGACGAGCAGTACTTC.

The CDR3 is CAWSEGEPYGYTF. CDR3 coding DNA: TGTGCCTGGAGTGAGGGGGAACCGTATGGCTACACCTTC. This sequence joins TRBV30 and TRBJ1-2; D might be TRBD1 (6 bases). Trimming shortened V by 1 base and J by 5 bases, and 11 bases separated the two germline ends. This CDR3 has 13 residues. The germline gives CDR1 GTSNPN, CDR2 SVGIG (reference sequence).

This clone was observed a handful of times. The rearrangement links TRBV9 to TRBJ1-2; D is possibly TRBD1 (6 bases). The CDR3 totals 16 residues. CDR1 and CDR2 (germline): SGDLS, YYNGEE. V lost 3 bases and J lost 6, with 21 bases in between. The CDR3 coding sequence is TGTGCCAGCAGCGCCCGAGGGGGTACAGGGAGGGATGGCTACACCTTC. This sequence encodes CASSARGGTGRDGYTF.

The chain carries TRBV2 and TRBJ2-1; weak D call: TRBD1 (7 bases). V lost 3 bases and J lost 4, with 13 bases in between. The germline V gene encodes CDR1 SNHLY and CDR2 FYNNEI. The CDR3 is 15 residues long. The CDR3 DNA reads TGTGCCAGCAGTGAGCCAGGGGGGCCGTACAATGAGCAGTTCTTC. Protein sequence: CASSEPGGPYNEQFF.

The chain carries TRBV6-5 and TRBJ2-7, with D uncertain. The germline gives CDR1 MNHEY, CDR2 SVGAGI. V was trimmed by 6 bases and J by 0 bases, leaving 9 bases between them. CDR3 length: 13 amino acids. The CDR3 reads CASSPGYSYEQYF. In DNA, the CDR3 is TGTGCCAGCAGCCCCGGTTACTCCTACGAGCAGTACTTC.

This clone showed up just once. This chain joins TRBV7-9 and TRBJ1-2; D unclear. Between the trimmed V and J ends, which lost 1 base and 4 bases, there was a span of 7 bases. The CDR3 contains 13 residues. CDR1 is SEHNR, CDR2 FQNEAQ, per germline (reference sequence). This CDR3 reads CASSLGGLYGYTF. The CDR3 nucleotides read TGTGCCAGCAGCTTAGGTGGCCTCTATGGCTACACCTTC. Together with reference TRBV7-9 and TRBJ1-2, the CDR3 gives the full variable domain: DTGVSQNPRHKITKRGQNVTFRCDPISEHNRLYWYRQTLGQGPEFLTYFQNEAQLEKSRLLSDRFSAERPKGSFSTLEIQRTEQGDSAMYLCASSLGGLYGYTFGSGTRLTVV.